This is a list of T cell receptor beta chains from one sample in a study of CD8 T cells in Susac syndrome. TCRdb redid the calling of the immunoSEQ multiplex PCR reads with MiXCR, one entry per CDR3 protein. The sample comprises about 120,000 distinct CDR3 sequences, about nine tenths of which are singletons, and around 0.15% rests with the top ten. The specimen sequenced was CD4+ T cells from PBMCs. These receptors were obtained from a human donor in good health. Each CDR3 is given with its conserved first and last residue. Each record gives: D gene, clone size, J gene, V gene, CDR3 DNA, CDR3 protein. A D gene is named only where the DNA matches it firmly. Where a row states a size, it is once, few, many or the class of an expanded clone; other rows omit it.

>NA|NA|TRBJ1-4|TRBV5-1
TGCGCCAGCAGCTTGGTGTCTACAGCTAATGAAAAACTGTTTTTT
CASSLVSTANEKLFF
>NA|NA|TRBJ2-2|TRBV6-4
TGTGCCAGCAGTGAGCAGCCCCGGGGCACCGGGGAGCTGTTTTTT
CASSEQPRGTGELFF
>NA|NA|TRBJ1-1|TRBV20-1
TGCAGTGCTAGCCCTACGTTAGGTAGGAACACTGAAGCTTTCTTT
CSASPTLGRNTEAFF
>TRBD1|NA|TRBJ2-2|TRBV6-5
TGTGCCAGCAGTTACGTAGGGACAGCTATCACCGGGGAGCTGTTTTTT
CASSYVGTAITGELFF
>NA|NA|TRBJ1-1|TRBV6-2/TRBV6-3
TGTGCCAGCAGTTACGACCCCCTGGGAATGAACACTGAAGCTTTCTTT
CASSYDPLGMNTEAFF
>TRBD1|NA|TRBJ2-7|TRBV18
TGTGCCAGCTCGCTAACCTGGGACAGCTCCTACGAGCAGTACTTC
CASSLTWDSSYEQYF
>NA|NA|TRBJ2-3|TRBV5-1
TGCGCCAGCAGCCTCGGGACGGAATACATCACAGATACGCAGTATTTT
CASSLGTEYITDTQYF
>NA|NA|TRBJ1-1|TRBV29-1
TGCAGCGTTTTCGACCCATTGAATTTGGCTTTCTTT
CSVFDPLNLAFF
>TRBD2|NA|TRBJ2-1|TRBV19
TGTGCCAGTAGTACCTCGGCGGGAGCCTACAATGAGCAGTTCTTC
CASSTSAGAYNEQFF
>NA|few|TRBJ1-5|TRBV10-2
TGCGCCAGCAGTGACGGCGGTCTGGAGCCCCAGCATTTT
CASSDGGLEPQHF
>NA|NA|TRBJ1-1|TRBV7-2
TGTGCCAGCAGCTTAAAGGGTCCGGCTGAAGCTTTCTTT
CASSLKGPAEAFF
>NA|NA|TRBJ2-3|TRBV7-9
TGTGCCAGCAGTGAAGTCGCTAGCACAGATACGCAGTATTTT
CASSEVASTDTQYF
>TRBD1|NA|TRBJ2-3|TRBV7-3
TGTGCCAGCAGATCTGACAGGGTCAGCACGCAGTATTTT
CASRSDRVSTQYF
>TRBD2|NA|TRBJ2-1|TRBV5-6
TGTGCCAGCAGCGCAACCAAGCGGGGGGCCTCCTACAATGAGCAGTTCTTC
CASSATKRGASYNEQFF
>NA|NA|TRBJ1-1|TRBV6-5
TGTGCCAGCAGTTCGAGGGTGAACACTGAAGCTTTCTTT
CASSSRVNTEAFF
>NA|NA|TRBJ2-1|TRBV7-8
TGTGCCAGCAGCGATAGCGGCAGAGATTTGAGTGAGCAGTTCTTC
CASSDSGRDLSEQFF
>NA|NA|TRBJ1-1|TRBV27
TGTGCCAGCAAAGGGGGGGCGAACACTGAAGCTTTCTTT
CASKGGANTEAFF
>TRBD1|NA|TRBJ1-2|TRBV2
TGTGCCAGCAGTGAAGCGCTTCGGGACAGATCCTATGGCTACACCTTC
CASSEALRDRSYGYTF
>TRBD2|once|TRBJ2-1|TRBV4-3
TGCGCCAGCAGCCGAGCGGGATTCGTCTATGAGCAGTTCTTC
CASSRAGFVYEQFF
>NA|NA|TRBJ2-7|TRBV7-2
TGTGCCAGCAGCGCCGAACTTGCGAGCTCCTACGAGCAGTACTTC
CASSAELASSYEQYF
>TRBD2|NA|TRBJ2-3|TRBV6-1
TGTGCCAGCAGCCTGTTCGCCGGGACTAGCGGGACAGATACGCAGTATTTT
CASSLFAGTSGTDTQYF
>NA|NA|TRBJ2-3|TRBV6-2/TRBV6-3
TGTGCCAGCAGCGACCTCCCAGATACGCAGTATTTT
CASSDLPDTQYF
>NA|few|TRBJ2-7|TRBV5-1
TGCGCCAGCAGCTTGGGCAGCCCCTACGAGCAGTACTTC
CASSLGSPYEQYF
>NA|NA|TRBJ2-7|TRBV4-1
TGCGCCAGCAGCCAAGGGGGCGGGACAGCCTACGAGCAGTACTTC
CASSQGGGTAYEQYF
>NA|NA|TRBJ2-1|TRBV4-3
TGCGCCAGCACCCCAAGGGGCAACACTAGACCAAACAATGAGCAGTTCTTC
CASTPRGNTRPNNEQFF
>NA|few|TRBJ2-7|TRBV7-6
TGTGCCAGCAGCTTAGCGGAAGAAGACAGGTCCTACGAGCAGTACTTC
CASSLAEEDRSYEQYF
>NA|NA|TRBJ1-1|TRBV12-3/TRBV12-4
TGTGCCAGCAGTTTACAGGGGTCGAACACTGAAGCTTTCTTT
CASSLQGSNTEAFF
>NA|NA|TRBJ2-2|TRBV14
TGTGCCAGCAGCCGGAGGCAGTCGAACACCGGGGAGCTGTTTTTT
CASSRRQSNTGELFF
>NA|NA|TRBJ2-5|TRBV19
TGTGCCAGTAGGGACGGACAAGAGACCCAGTACTTC
CASRDGQETQYF
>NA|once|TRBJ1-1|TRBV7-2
TGTGCCAGCAGCTTAGATCGGGGGGCAGCTTTCTTT
CASSLDRGAAFF
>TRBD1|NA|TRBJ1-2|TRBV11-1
TGTGCCAGCAGCTCAGCGACAGGGGTTGCGGACTATGGCTACACCTTC
CASSSATGVADYGYTF
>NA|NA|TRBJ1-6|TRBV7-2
TGTGCCAGCAGCTTAGGGGGCTGGGGATCACCCCTCCACTTT
CASSLGGWGSPLHF
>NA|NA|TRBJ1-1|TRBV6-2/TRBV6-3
TGTGCCAGCAGTCCCCCGGGGGCTGAAGCTTTCTTT
CASSPPGAEAFF
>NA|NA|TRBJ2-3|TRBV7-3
TGTGCCAGCAGCTTTAACCAGGACACAGATACGCAGTATTTT
CASSFNQDTDTQYF
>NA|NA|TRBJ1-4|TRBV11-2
TGTGCCAGCAGCTTATATCATCGGGGGGGTAATGAAAAACTGTTTTTT
CASSLYHRGGNEKLFF
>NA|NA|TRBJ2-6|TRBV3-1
TGTGCCAGCAGCCAAGATCCGGGGGGGGCCAACGTCCTGACTTTC
CASSQDPGGANVLTF
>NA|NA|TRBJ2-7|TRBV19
TGTGCCAGTAGCCCCACAGGTACCTACGAGCAGTACTTC
CASSPTGTYEQYF
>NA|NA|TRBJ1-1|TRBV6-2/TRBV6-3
TGTGCCACCGCTCGGGGGAGGATGGAAGCTTTCTTT
CATARGRMEAFF
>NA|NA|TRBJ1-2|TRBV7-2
TGTGCCAGCAGCTTTCTCGACAGATATAACTATGGCTACACCTTC
CASSFLDRYNYGYTF
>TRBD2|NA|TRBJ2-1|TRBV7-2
TGTGCCAGCAGCAAGAGGACTAGCGGAGGGGAGCAGTTCTTC
CASSKRTSGGEQFF
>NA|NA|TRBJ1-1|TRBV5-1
TGCGCCAGCAGTAACAGGGCGAGGGGGGCAAACACTGAAGCTTTCTTT
CASSNRARGANTEAFF
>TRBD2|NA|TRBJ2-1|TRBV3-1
TGTGCCAGCAGCCCTAGCGGGCCTGACAATGAGCAGTTCTTC
CASSPSGPDNEQFF
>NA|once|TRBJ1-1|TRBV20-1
TGCAGTGCTAGAGATTTCCGATCGGGGAGGAACACTGAAGCTTTCTTT
CSARDFRSGRNTEAFF
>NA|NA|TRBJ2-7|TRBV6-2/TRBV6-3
TGTGCCAGCAGTCCCTTTGGGGGCACAAATCGCTACGAGCAGTACTTC
CASSPFGGTNRYEQYF
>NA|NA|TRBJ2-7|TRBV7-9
TGTGCCAGCACCCCGGGAGAGAGTTACGAGCAGTACTTC
CASTPGESYEQYF
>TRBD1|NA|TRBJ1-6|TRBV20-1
TGCAGTGCTAGGGCCACAGGGGAGTATTCACCCCTCCACTTT
CSARATGEYSPLHF
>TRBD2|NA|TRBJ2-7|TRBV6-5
TGTGCCAGCAGTTTAGCGGGGGGTTTCAACGAGCAGTACTTC
CASSLAGGFNEQYF
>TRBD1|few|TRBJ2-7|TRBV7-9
TGTGCCAGCAGCCCCCTCTCCTCAATGGACAGGGACGAGCAGTACTTC
CASSPLSSMDRDEQYF
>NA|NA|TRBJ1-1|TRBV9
TGTGCCAGCAGCGTCGCCCAAAGGAACACTGAAGCTTTCTTT
CASSVAQRNTEAFF
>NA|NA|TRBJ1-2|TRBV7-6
TGTGCCAGCAGCTTAACTCCGGGAGATCAAGGTGGCTACACCTTC
CASSLTPGDQGGYTF
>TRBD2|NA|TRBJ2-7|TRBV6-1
TGTGCCAGCAGTGAGTCACTAGCGGGAGCAACCTACGAGCAGTACTTC
CASSESLAGATYEQYF